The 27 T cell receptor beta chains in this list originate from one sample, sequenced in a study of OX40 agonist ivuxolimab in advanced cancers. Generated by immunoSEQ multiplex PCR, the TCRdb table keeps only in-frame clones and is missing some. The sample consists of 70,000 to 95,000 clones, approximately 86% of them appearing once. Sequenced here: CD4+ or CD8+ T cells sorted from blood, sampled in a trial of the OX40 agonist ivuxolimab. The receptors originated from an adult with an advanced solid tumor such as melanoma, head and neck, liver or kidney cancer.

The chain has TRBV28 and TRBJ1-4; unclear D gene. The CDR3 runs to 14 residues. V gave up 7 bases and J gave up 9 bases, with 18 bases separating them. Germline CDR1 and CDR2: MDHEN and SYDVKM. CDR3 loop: CASTSGNFPKKLFF. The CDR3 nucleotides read TGTGCCAGCACCTCGGGAAATTTCCCTAAAAAACTGTTTTTT.

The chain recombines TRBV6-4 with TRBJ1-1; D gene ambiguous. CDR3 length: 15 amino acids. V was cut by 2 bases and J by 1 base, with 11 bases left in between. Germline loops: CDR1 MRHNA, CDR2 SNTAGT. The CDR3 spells CASSDRQRENTEAFF. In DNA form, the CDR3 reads TGTGCCAGCAGTGACAGGCAGCGGGAGAACACTGAAGCTTTCTTT.

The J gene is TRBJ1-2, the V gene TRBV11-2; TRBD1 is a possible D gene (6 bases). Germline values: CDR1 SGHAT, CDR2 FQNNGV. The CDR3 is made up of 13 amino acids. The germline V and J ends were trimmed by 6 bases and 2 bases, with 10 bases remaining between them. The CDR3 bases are TGTGCCAGCAGACAGGGAATAAACTATGGCTACACCTTC. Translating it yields CASRQGINYGYTF. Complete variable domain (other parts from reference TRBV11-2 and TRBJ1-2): EAGVAQSPRYKIIEKRQSVAFWCNPISGHATLYWYQQILGQGPKLLIQFQNNGVVDDSQLPKDRFSAERLKGVDSTLKIQPAKLEDSAVYLCASRQGINYGYTFGSGTRLTVV.

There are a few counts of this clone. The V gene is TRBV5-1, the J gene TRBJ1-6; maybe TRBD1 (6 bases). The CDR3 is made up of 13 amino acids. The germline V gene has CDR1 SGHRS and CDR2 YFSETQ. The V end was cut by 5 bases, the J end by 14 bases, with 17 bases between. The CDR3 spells CASRETEGGTLHF. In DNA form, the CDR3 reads TGCGCCAGCAGAGAGACAGAGGGGGGGACCCTCCACTTT.

CDR3 protein: CASSSFRGREQYF. As DNA, the CDR3 is TGTGCCAGCAGCAGCTTCAGGGGGCGCGAGCAGTACTTC. V and J are TRBV7-2 and TRBJ2-7, with 8 bases matching TRBD1. V lost 5 bases and J lost 6; bases outside the gene matches: 6. The CDR3 contains 13 residues. Germline CDR1 and CDR2: SGHTA and FQGNSA.

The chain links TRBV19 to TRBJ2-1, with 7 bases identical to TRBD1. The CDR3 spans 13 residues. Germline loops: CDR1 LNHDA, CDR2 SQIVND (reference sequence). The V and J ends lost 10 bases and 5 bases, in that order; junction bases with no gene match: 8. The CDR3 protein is CATSPGTDNEQFF. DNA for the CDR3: TGTGCCACCTCACCCGGGACAGACAATGAGCAGTTCTTC.

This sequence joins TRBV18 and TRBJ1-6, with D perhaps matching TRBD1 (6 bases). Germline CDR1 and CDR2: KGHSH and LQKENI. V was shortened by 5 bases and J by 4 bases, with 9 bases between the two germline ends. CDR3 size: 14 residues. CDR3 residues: CASSSDRYNSPLHF. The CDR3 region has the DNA TGTGCCAGCTCATCGGACAGATATAATTCACCCCTCCACTTT.

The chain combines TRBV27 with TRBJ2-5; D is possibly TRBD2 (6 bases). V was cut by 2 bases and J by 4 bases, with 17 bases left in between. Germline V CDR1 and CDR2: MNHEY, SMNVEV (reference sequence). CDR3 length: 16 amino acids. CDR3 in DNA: TGTGCCAGCAGTTTAAGGCGGGGCCTAAACGGAGAGACCCAGTACTTC. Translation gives CASSLRRGLNGETQYF.

The CDR3 nucleotides are TGTGCCAGCAGCACAGGGGACAGGAGGAATTCACCCCTCCACTTT. Its protein product is CASSTGDRRNSPLHF. The rearrangement uses TRBV9 and TRBJ1-6, with 8 bases lining up with TRBD1. The germline CDR1 and CDR2 sequences are SGDLS and YYNGEE. The length of the CDR3 is 15 residues. V shed 4 bases, J shed 7 bases, and the junction held 7 bases outside the gene matches. The variable domain in full, with the rest retrieved from reference TRBV9 and TRBJ1-6, is DSGVTQTPKHLITATGQRVTLRCSPRSGDLSVYWYQQSLDQGLQFLIQYYNGEERAKGNILERFSAQQFPDLHSELNLSSLELGDSALYFCASSTGDRRNSPLHFGNGTRLTVT.

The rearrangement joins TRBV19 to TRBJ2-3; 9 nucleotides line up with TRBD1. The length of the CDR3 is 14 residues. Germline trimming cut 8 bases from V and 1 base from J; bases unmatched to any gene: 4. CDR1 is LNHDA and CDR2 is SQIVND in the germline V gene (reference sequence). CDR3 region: CASVGTGRTDTQYF. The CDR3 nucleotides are TGTGCCAGTGTGGGGACAGGGCGCACAGATACGCAGTATTTT.

The CDR3 DNA is TGTGCCAGCAAAGGGGGGAACACTGAAGCTTTCTTT. Translated, it gives CASKGGNTEAFF. V gene TRBV6-6 combines with J gene TRBJ1-1, with D possibly matching TRBD1 (6 bases). This CDR3 is built from 12 residues. Germline V CDR1 and CDR2: MNHNY, SVGAGI (reference sequence). Trimming took off 7 bases at V and 1 base at J, with 7 bases between the two ends.

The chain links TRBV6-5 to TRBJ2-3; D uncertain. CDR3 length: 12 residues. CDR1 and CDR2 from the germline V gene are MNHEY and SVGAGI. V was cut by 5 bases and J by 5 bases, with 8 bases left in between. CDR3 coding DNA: TGTGCCAGCAGTCCCACCGAAGATACGCAGTATTTT. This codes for CASSPTEDTQYF.

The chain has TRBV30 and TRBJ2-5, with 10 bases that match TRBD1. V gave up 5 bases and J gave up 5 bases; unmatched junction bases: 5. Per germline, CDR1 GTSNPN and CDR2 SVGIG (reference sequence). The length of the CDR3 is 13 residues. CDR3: CAWETGGAETQYF. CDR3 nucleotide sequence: TGTGCCTGGGAGACAGGGGGCGCGGAGACCCAGTACTTC. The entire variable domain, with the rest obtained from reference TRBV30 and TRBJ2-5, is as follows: SQTIHQWPATLVQPVGSPLSLECTVEGTSNPNLYWYRQAAGRGLQLLFYSVGIGQISSEVPQNLSASRPQDRQFILSSKKLLLSDSGFYLCAWETGGAETQYFGPGTRLLVL.

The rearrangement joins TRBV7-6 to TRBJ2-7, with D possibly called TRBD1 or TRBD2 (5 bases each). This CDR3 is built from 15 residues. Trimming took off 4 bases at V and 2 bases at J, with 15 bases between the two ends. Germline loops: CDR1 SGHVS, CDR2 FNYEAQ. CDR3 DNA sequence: TGTGCCAGCAGCTACGGGGACGGAGACACCTACGAGCAGTACTTC. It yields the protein CASSYGDGDTYEQYF. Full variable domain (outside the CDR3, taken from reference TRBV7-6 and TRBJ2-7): GAGVSQSPRYKVTKRGQDVALRCDPISGHVSLYWYRQALGQGPEFLTYFNYEAQQDKSGLPNDRFSAERPEGSISTLTIQRTEQRDSAMYRCASSYGDGDTYEQYFGPGTRLTVT.

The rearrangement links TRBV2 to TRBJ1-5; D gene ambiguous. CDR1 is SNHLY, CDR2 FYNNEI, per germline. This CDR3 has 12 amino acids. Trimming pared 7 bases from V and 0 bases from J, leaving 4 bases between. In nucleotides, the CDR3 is TGTGCCAGCACAAGTAGCAATCAGCCCCAGCATTTT. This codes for CASTSSNQPQHF.

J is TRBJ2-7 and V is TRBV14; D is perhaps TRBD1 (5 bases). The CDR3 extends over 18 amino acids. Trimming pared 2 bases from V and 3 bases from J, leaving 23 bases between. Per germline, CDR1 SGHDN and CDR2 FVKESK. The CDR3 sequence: CASSQFLGSLAGNYEQYF. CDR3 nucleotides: TGTGCCAGCAGCCAATTTCTCGGCTCCCTTGCAGGGAACTACGAGCAGTACTTC.

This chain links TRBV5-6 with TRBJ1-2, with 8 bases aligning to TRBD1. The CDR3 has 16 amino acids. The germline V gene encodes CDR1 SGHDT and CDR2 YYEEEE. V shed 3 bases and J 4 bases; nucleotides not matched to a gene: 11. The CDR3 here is CASSSWLTGDIYGYTF. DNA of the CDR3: TGTGCCAGCAGCTCCTGGTTGACAGGGGACATCTATGGCTACACCTTC. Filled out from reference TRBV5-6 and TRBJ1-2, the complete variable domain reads DAGVTQSPTHLIKTRGQQVTLRCSPKSGHDTVSWYQQALGQGPQFIFQYYEEEERQRGNFPDRFSGHQFPNYSSELNVNALLLGDSALYLCASSSWLTGDIYGYTFGSGTRLTVV.

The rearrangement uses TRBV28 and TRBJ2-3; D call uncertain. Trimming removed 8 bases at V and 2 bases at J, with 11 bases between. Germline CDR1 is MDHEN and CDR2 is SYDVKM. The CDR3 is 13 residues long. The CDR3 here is CASLGYFTDTQYF. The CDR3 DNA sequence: TGTGCCAGCCTTGGCTATTTCACAGATACGCAGTATTTT.

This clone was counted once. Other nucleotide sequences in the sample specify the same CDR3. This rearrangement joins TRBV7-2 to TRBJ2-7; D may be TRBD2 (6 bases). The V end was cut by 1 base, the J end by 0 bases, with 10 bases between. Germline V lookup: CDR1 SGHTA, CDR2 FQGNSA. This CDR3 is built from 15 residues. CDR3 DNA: TGTGCCAGCAGCTTAGTTGGAGGGGTCTCCTACGAGCAGTACTTC. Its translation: CASSLVGGVSYEQYF.

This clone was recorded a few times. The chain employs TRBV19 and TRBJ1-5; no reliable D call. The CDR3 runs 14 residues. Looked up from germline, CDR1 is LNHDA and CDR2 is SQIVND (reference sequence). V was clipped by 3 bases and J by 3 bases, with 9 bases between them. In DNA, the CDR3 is TGTGCCAGTAGTATGGGAGGTTTCAATCAGCCCCAGCATTTT. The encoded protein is CASSMGGFNQPQHF.

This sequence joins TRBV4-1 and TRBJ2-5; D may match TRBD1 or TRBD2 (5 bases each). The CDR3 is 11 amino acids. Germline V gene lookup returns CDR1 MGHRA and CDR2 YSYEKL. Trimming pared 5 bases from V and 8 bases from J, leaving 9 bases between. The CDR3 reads CASSEGPTQYF. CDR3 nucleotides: TGCGCCAGCAGCGAGGGACCAACCCAGTACTTC.

CDR3 amino acids: CASTLTGEVTEAFF. In nucleotides, the CDR3 is TGTGCCAGCACTCTGACAGGGGAGGTCACTGAAGCTTTCTTT. The genes are TRBV2 and TRBJ1-1; 8 bases line up with TRBD1. The germline V gene encodes CDR1 SNHLY and CDR2 FYNNEI. This CDR3 has 14 amino acids. V shed 7 bases and J 4 bases; nucleotides not matched to a gene: 8.

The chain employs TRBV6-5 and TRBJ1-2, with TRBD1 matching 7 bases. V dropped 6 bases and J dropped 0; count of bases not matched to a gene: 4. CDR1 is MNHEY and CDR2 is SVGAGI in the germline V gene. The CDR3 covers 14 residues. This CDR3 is CASSRDRTNYGYTF. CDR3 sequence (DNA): TGTGCCAGCAGCAGGGACAGAACTAACTATGGCTACACCTTC.

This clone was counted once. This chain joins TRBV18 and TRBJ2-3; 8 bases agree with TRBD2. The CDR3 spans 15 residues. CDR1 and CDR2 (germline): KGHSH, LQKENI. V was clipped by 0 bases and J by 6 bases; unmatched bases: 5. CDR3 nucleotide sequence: TGTGCCAGCTCACCACCTAGCGGGACGAGGGATACGCAGTATTTT. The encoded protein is CASSPPSGTRDTQYF.

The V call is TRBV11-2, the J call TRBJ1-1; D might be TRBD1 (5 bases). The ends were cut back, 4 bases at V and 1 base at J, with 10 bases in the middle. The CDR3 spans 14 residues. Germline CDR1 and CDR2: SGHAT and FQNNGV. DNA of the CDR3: TGTGCCAGCAGCTCCCGCCAGGGGAACACTGAAGCTTTCTTT. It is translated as CASSSRQGNTEAFF.

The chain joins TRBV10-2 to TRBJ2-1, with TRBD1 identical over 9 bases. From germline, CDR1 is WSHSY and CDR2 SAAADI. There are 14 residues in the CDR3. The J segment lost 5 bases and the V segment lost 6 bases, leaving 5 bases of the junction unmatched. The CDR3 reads CASRGGQGNNEQFF. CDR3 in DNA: TGCGCCAGCAGGGGGGGACAGGGCAACAATGAGCAGTTCTTC.

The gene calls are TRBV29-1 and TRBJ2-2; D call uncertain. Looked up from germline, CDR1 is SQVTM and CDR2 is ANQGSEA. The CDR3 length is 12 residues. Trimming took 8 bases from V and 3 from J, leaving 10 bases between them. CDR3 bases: TGCAGCTCCTCGGGCTACACCGGGGAGCTGTTTTTT. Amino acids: CSSSGYTGELFF.